This TCR beta chain was captured by sequencing in a study of T-cell reconstitution after alpha-beta-depleted transplantation in children. Unique molecular identifiers tagged the TCRbeta library. MiXCR, run by TCRdb on the PCR reads, gives a single entry per CDR3 protein. Among about 610,000 distinct CDR3 sequences listed, roughly a tenth were seen once. There are a few counts of this clonotype. V shed 5 bases and J 7 bases; nucleotides not matched to a gene: 13. Per germline, CDR1 MNHEY and CDR2 SMNVEV (reference sequence). The CDR3 length is 16 residues. This specimen consisted of PBMCs from the stem cell graft donor, obtained from the stem cell graft. The chain uses TRBV27 and TRBJ2-1, with 8 nucleotides matching TRBD1. The TCR was taken from a human donor who donated a stem cell graft to a child with acute myeloid leukemia. DNA of the CDR3: TGTGCCAGCAGTGTGACAGGGGTTCGCATGCAAAATGAGCAGTTCTTC. Amino acids: CASSVTGVRMQNEQFF.